These 3 T cell receptor beta chains were sequenced from one sample in a study of blood T cell repertoires in COVID-19. TCRdb's copy holds only in-frame clones and misses some; the assay was immunoSEQ multiplex PCR. This repertoire shows approximately 250,000 clones, 75% to 95% found once; its top ten account for roughly 2.8%. Sequenced input: PBMCs or T cells enriched from blood (not recorded which). The origin of the receptors is a man in his forties or fifties who had been exposed to COVID-19.

The chain employs TRBV7-3 and TRBJ2-2; 9 nucleotides align to TRBD2. The CDR3 covers 21 residues. CDR1 is SGHTA and CDR2 is FQGTGA in the germline V gene. Germline trimming cut 1 base from V and 5 bases from J; bases unmatched to any gene: 20. The CDR3 coding sequence is TGTGCCAGCAGCTTAAGGGGTTCCCGGGATGGTAGCGGGAGTCAAACCGGGGAGCTGTTTTTT. Its translation is CASSLRGSRDGSGSQTGELFF.

This clone was counted a few times. The chain recombines TRBV6-4 with TRBJ2-1, with TRBD2 matching over 10 bases. Germline lookup yields CDR1 MRHNA and CDR2 SNTAGT. The ends lost 4 bases at V and 6 bases at J; junction bases unmatched: 3. The CDR3 is made up of 14 amino acids. The CDR3, as DNA: TGTGCCAGCAGTGGACTAGCGGGTAGCAATGAGCAGTTCTTC. This translates into CASSGLAGSNEQFF.

The chain employs TRBV3-1 (or the pseudogene TRBV3-2) and TRBJ2-2, with D possibly TRBD1 on 6 matching bases. This CDR3 comprises 11 residues. Germline loops: CDR1 LGHDT, CDR2 YNNKEL (reference sequence). The V end was cut by 8 bases, the J end by 5 bases, with 6 bases between. The CDR3 sequence is CASQGTGELFF. The CDR3 DNA sequence: TGTGCCAGCCAGGGGACCGGGGAGCTGTTTTTT.